A few counts support the clone carrying this T cell receptor beta chain. CDR1 is GTSNPN, CDR2 SVGIG, per germline (reference sequence). The CDR3 extends over 14 amino acids. Trimming shortened V by 3 bases and J by 0 bases, and 9 bases separated the two germline ends. The sample originates from a study of cytotoxic CD8 clonotypes in ibrutinib-treated CLL. Deep sequencing aimed at 1 in 200,000 to 1 in 1 million T cells' resolution. Measured with immunoSEQ multiplex PCR; TCRdb has only the in-frame clones, and not every one. The data contain approximately 130,000 clones, under 90% of them singletons. This receptor was taken from a human donor with chronic lymphocytic leukemia. The source material was PBMCs, sampled after 24 months of ibrutinib treatment. The chain uses TRBV30 and TRBJ1-3, with D unresolved. In DNA, the CDR3 is TGTGCCTGGAGGGGCGGAACCTCTGGAAACACCATATATTTT. This gives the protein CAWRGGTSGNTIYF.